What follows is one T cell receptor (beta chain) and its context. Amplified regions were TCR beta CDR3 sequences from RNA transcripts. The TCR CDR3 first-round RT-PCR relied on the HTBI primer set. Using its own MiXCR run on the multiplex PCR reads, TCRdb lists one record per CDR3 protein. Of approximately 600,000 distinct CDR3 sequences listed, about a fifth are singletons. This entry comes from a study of T cells in Graves' hyperthyroidism and ophthalmopathy. This CDR3 spans 16 amino acids. V lost 6 bases and J lost 0, with 15 bases in between. Germline V gene data show CDR1 as MNHEY and CDR2 as SMNVEV (reference sequence).

The sample comprised blood. This receptor was taken from a man under 40 with Graves' ophthalmopathy. This sequence joins TRBV27 and TRBJ2-1; unclear D gene. This chain's CDR3 is CASSRPASSSYNEQFF. As DNA, the CDR3 is TGTGCCAGCAGCCGCCCAGCGTCGAGCTCCTACAATGAGCAGTTCTTC.